The 7 T cell receptor beta chains reported below all come from one sample, sequenced in a study of T cell responses to AZD1222 COVID-19 vaccine. Measured with immunoSEQ multiplex PCR; TCRdb has only the in-frame clones, and not every one. The sample carries approximately 150,000 clones, 90% recorded once. The sequencing here drew on peripheral blood, taken 28 days after the second AZD1222 dose. These receptors came from an adult who received the AZD1222 COVID-19 vaccine.

The chain has TRBV12-3 or TRBV12-4 and TRBJ1-2; D perhaps matches TRBD1 (5 bases). Trimming cost V 5 bases and J 2 bases, with 9 bases left between them. The CDR3 length is 13 residues. Here the CDR3 reads CASSVGLNYGYTF. CDR3 bases: TGTGCCAGCAGTGTGGGGCTCAACTATGGCTACACCTTC.

The chain recombines TRBV28 with TRBJ1-2; 7 positions agree with TRBD1. The CDR3 is made up of 16 amino acids. The germline gives CDR1 MDHEN, CDR2 SYDVKM. Trimming took 2 bases from V and 0 from J; bases not matched to a gene: 6. CDR3 sequence (DNA): TGTGCCAGCAGTTTAAACGGACAGGTAGCTAACTATGGCTACACCTTC. Translating it yields CASSLNGQVANYGYTF.

The chain joins TRBV4-2 to TRBJ1-2; possible D gene TRBD1, 6 bases. Trimming cost V 0 bases and J 8 bases, with 16 bases left between them. The CDR3 is 15 residues long. The germline CDR1 and CDR2 sequences are LGHNA and YNFKEQ. The CDR3 loop is CASSQEGGGLDGYTF. In nucleotides, the CDR3 is TGTGCCAGCAGCCAAGAGGGTGGGGGGCTTGACGGCTACACCTTC.

The chain joins TRBV6-5 to TRBJ1-3; 7 nucleotides agree with TRBD1. The ends lost 2 bases at V and 4 bases at J; junction bases unmatched: 8. Germline CDR1 MNHEY, CDR2 SVGAGI. This CDR3 contains 16 residues. In DNA, the CDR3 is TGTGCCAGCAGTTACGGAAGACAGGGTTCGGGAAACACCATATATTTT. Its translation is CASSYGRQGSGNTIYF.

The CDR3 bases are TGCAGCGTGAAGGGGACAGCCTCACGGGGGGGAGGCTACACCTTC. Its translation: CSVKGTASRGGGYTF. The chain recombines TRBV29-1 with TRBJ1-2; 7 bases are shared with TRBD1. Germline-derived CDR1 and CDR2 are SQVTM and ANQGSEA. J lost 8 bases, V lost 6 bases, and 18 bases had no gene match. The CDR3 length is 15 residues.

V is TRBV2 and J is TRBJ1-6; 8 bases align to TRBD1. V shed 4 bases and J 8 bases; nucleotides not matched to a gene: 4. The germline gives CDR1 SNHLY, CDR2 FYNNEI. The CDR3 has 14 amino acids. CDR3 loop: CASSGDRPYSPLHF. Here the CDR3 DNA reads TGTGCCAGCAGTGGGGACAGGCCCTATTCACCCCTCCACTTT.

The chain couples TRBV7-2 to TRBJ2-5; 7 nucleotides agree with TRBD1. Trimming cost V 2 bases and J 5 bases; bases outside gene matches: 5. Germline lookup yields CDR1 SGHTA and CDR2 FQGNSA. The CDR3 is 14 residues long. The CDR3 DNA is TGTGCCAGCAGCTTAAATCTGGGACAGGAGACCCAGTACTTC. It yields the protein CASSLNLGQETQYF.